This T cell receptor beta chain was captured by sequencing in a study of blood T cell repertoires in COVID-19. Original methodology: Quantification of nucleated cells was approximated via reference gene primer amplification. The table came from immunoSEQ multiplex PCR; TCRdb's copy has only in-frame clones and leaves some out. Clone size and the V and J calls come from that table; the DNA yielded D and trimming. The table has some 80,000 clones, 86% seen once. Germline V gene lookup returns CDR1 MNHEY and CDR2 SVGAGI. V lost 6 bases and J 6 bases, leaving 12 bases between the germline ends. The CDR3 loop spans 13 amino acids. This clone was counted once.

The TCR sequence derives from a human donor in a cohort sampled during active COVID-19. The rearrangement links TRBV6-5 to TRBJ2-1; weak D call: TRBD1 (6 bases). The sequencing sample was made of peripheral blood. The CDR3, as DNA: TGTGCCAGCAGGGGGGCGGTGACCAATGAGCAGTTCTTC. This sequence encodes CASRGAVTNEQFF.